The TCR beta chain under discussion was sequenced for a study of shared T cell receptors in the human thymus. The table came from immunoSEQ multiplex PCR; TCRdb's copy has only in-frame clones and leaves some out. The data contain approximately 660,000 clones, 70% to 90% of them singletons. The CDR3 is 16 residues long. With 5 bases clipped from V and 0 bases from J, the junction kept 7 bases outside the gene matches. The germline CDR1 and CDR2 sequences are SGHNT and YENEEA. The data also belong to a second study, concerning human thymus T cells. From that paper: Thymic as well as blood repertoires seemed to favor certain V and J genes unevenly.

The TCR sequence derives from a boy younger than two with a congenital heart defect. J is TRBJ2-1 and V is TRBV11-3; 7 bases are a match to TRBD2. Sequenced input: thymocytes. CDR3 region: CASSPDGGSSYNEQFF. The CDR3 nucleotides are TGTGCCAGCAGCCCCGACGGCGGGAGCTCCTACAATGAGCAGTTCTTC.